This TCR beta chain appears in the sequencing data of a study of shared clonotypes between healthy human individuals (dated by TCRdb to about 2020). Broadly, across the study: The cohort comprised a couple of women and three men aged 18 to 49 years. To estimate repertoire size and how much clonotypes are shared between individuals, the study performed deep sequencing of blood TCR repertoires from about five healthy adults. For each donor, three plates each were used for CD4 naive and CD4 memory, two plates were used for CD8 naive, and one plate was used for CD8 memory. To increase sequencing depth and limit assay-specific biases, TCR repertoire library preparation and sequencing were carried out by different laboratories using diverse techniques. Between about 0.8 and 9.5 billion PBMCs per donor were obtained by leukapheresis. Results and caveats for the whole study, not just this receptor: Even with the large sequencing depth, rarefaction of the sorted-subset datasets indicated that sequencing was incomplete. Pairwise subsampling led to the expectation that sequencing depth would affect the degree of clonotype sharing among donors. The genetic and exposure-history diversity represented was limited by the small number of donors. Sampling was limited to blood, and TCR repertoires in tissue likely differ from TCR repertoires in blood. Naive subsets generally had larger estimated clonotype richness than memory subsets. When a few donors were compared, the shared fraction of clonotypes was approximately 5% for naive CD4, over 3% for naive CD8, roughly 2.5% for memory CD4, and less than 0.45% for memory CD8. Higher generation probabilities were observed for clonotypes shared by all four sorted-subset donors than for non-shared clonotypes.

Healthy HIV-negative adults with no recently reported acute infections or vaccinations were included as donors. Every donor was a Caucasian adult residing in Nashville, Tennessee, USA. CD4+ T cells were enriched by magnetic negative selection; naive cells were then positively selected on CD45RA, and the negative fraction formed the memory subset. After blood collection by leukapheresis, PBMCs were isolated using Ficoll-Histopaque density gradient centrifugation and then cryopreserved in the vapor phase of liquid nitrogen. Analytical flow cytometry was used to check the purity and quantity of each magnetically sorted T cell population. From each sorted fraction, genomic DNA was isolated and quantified by UV absorbance on a Nanodrop 2000c. Using the deep immunoSEQ assay, TCR CDR3 regions were amplified from genomic DNA by multiplex PCR. For each cell subset, the extracted genomic DNA was distributed evenly across all wells of several immunoSEQ 96-well plates, and each plate served as one replicate. For sorted subsets, roughly 190 ng of genomic DNA, equivalent to 25,000 to 35,000 T cell genomes, went into each replicate PCR. The purified libraries were quantified using a Qubit 3.0 fluorometer, sized with a Bioanalyzer 2100, and then quantified again using the KAPA Library Quantification kit. A separate single-read 150-cycle Illumina NextSeq 550 flow cell was used to sequence each immunoSEQ 96-well plate. Concerning the study's data processing: Because the immunoSEQ output included only junctional sequences and no quality scores, the filtering could not be the same as the filtering used for full-length reads. To assign V/J genes and CDR3, sequences were annotated against IMGT germline references using PyIR, a Python wrapper for IgBLAST v1.9. Reads were filtered out if the reads had weak V/J assignments (E-value above 1e-6), no CDR3, stop codons, out-of-frame junctions, or ambiguous translated residues. V3J clonotypes were defined as sequences sharing an identical inferred V gene, J gene, and CDR3 amino acid sequence. The percentage overlap between two repertoires was calculated by dividing the number of shared unique clonotypes by the size of the smaller repertoire. Three approaches were used to assess repertoire richness: RTK rarefaction, the Chao1 estimator, and Recon v2.1 estimates of unobserved clonotypes. For all TCRbeta clonotypes obtained by the gDNA method from a handful of donors, generation probabilities were computed with OLGA. What TCRdb holds here is the immuneACCESS table cut down to in-frame rearrangements. Part of the clones is not present; checked against another copy, under half of the missing clones reflect an unresolved V gene, and the others are unexplained. That table furnishes V, J and clone size, whereas the DNA furnished D and trimming. Within this sample are about 2.3 million clones, with more than 85% of them counted one time only. The top ten clones comprise 0.3% to 0.4% of the sample.

The CDR3 measures 14 amino acids from cysteine to phenylalanine. Only the CDR3 part of the read is kept: 42 bases, read in frame from the first base. The germline V end is reduced by 0 bases and the J end by 5 bases; junction bases left unmatched: 1. The germline V gene gives CDR1 as SGHRS and CDR2 as YFSETQ. A note on this clone: What this receptor recognizes is not known. Nothing much larger sits one base from this clone, and base qualities are not available.

The source is a man between 18 and 35 years old in good health. Some clones in this sample may be carry-over from other donors' samples. The sequencing sample was made of naive CD4+ T cells from PBMCs. The cell subset or site label on this specimen signifies: CD45RA+ positively selected. The chain is encoded by TRBV5-1 joined to TRBJ2-7; TRBD1 agrees with 11 junctional bases. The CDR3 reads as follows: CASSLEGQGDEQYF. At the DNA level, the sequence is TGCGCCAGCAGCTTGGAGGGACAGGGGGACGAGCAGTACTTC. With all but the CDR3 taken from the reference TRBV5-1 and TRBJ2-7 genes, the full variable domain is: KAGVTQTPRYLIKTRGQQVTLSCSPISGHRSVSWYQQTPGQGLQFLFEYFSETQRNKGNFPGRFSGRQFSNSRSEMNVSTLELGDSALYLCASSLEGQGDEQYFGPGTRLTVT.